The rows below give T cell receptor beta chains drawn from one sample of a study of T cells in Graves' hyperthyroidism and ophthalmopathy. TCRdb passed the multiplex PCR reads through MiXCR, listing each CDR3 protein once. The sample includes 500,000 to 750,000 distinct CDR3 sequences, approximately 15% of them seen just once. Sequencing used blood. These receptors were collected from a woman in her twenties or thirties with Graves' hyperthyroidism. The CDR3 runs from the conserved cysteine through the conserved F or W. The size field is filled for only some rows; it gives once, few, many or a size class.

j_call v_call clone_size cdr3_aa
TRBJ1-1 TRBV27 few CASRTYGETEAFF
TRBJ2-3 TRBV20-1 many CSATMREGRTDTQYF
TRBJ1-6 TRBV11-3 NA CASSYSGQGNSPLHF
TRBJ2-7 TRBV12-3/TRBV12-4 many CASSIGTSGYEQYF
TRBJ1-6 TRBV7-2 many CASSLGGGGDNSPLHF
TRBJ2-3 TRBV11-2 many CASSPPPPTRTQYF
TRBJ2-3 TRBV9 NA CASSVLPPSGGRDTQYF
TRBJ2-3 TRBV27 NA CASSRDRLGDKGTDTQYF
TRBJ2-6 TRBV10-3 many CAISDQTGPGANVLTF
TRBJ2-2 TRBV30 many CAWSPPDRGGTGELFF
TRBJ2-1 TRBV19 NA CASSPTSGGHEQFF
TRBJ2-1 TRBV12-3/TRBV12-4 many CASSPSGTVYNEQFF
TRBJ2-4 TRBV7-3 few CASSAGTGLAKNIQYF
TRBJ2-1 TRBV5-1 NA CASSELPPREGLMSSYNEQFF
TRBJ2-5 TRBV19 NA CASSLTGPHETQYF
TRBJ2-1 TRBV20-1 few CSASTVAGGIYNEQFF
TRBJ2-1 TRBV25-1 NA CASSGHPNYSSYNEQFF
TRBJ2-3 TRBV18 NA CASSPRERDTQYF
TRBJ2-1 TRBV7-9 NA CASSLYTNEQFF
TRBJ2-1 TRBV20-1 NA CSAVRKRALSYNEQFF
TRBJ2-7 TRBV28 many CASRLTATGGEQYF
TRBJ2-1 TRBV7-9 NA CASSLGAGEEFF
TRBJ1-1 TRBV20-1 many CSARARGALTEAFF
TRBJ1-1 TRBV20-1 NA CSLWDRGTEAFF
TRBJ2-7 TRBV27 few CASSLSLHSYEQYF
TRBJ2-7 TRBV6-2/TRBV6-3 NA CAKEPDYEQYF
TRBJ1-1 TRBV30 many CAWSATQNTEAFF
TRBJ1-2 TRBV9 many CASAYSGTYGYTF
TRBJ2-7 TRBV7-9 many CASSLVASYEQYF
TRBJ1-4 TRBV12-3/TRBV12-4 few CASRAGGNEKLFF
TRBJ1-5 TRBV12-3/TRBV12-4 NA CASTWALSNQPQHF
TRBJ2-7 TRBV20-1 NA CSARDEQGDSYEQYF
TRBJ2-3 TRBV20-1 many CSAILAGGGTDTQYF
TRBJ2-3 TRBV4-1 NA CASSQGQDTQYF
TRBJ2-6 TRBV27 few CASSTLAAGANVLTF
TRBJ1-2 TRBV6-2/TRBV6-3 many CASSYDGPPRYTF
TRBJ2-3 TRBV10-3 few CAISEGLAGATSTDTQYF
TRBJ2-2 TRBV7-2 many CASSSVAGTNTGELFF
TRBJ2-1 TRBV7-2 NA CASSFRSGRDNEQFF
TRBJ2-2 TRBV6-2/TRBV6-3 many CASRPSGRGNTGELFF
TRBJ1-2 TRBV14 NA CASSQRPSGGYTF
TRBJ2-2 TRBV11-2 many CASSLEWAGENTGELFF
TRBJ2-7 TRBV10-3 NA CAITPGQGIYEQYF
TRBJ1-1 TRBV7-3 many CASSPRTGQNTEAFF
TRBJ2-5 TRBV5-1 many CASRGQETQYF
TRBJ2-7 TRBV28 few CASRITNTYEQYF
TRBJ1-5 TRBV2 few CASTMTEDQPQHF
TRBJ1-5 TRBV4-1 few CASSHPGARNSNQPQHF
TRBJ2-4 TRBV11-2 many CASSLDSSWLAKNIQYF
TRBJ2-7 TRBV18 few CASTRGLGNEQYF
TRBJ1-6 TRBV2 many CASKRQTDSYNSPLHF
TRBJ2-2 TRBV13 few CASSLSRKSGELFF
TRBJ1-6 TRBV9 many CASSDEGADNSPLHF
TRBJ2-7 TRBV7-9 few CASSTTEAREQYF
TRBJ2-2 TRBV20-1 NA CSARAYRGGTGELFF